The rows below give T cell receptor beta chains drawn from one sample of a study of T cells after posttransplantation cyclophosphamide. Sequencing used immunoSEQ multiplex PCR; TCRdb keeps in-frame clones, though not all of them. Among 20,000 to 25,000 clones listed, 73% were seen once. Sequenced material: memory CD4+ T cells sorted from PBMCs. These receptors originate from a woman in her sixties in good health, CMV-negative, and a related stem cell transplant donor. Both conserved end residues are part of each CDR3. The order of the fields is D gene, J gene, clone size, V gene, CDR3 DNA, CDR3 protein. D genes are given only for firm matches. Only some rows state a clone size, as once, few, many or a class for expanded clones.

TRBD1,TRBJ2-1,.,TRBV7-9,TGTGCCAGCAGCTTGACAGGGCTTTCCTACAATGAGCAGTTCTTC,CASSLTGLSYNEQFF
TRBD1,TRBJ1-1,medium-sized,TRBV7-9,TGTGCCAGCAGCTTGTCAGGGGGCGTAGCTTTCTTT,CASSLSGGVAFF
TRBD1,TRBJ2-7,.,TRBV9,TGTGCCAGCAGCGTAAGCGGACAGGGGTTCAACGAGCAGTACTTC,CASSVSGQGFNEQYF
.,TRBJ2-5,.,TRBV28,TGTGCCAGCAGCCAGGGGGGTGGAGATTGGGAGACCCAGTACTTC,CASSQGGGDWETQYF
.,TRBJ1-1,.,TRBV20-1,TGCAGTGCTAACAGGGTTACTGAAGCTTTCTTT,CSANRVTEAFF
TRBD2,TRBJ2-3,.,TRBV5-1,TGCGCCAGCAGCTTGGACAGGCGGGGGGTAGATACGCAGTATTTT,CASSLDRRGVDTQYF
.,TRBJ1-2,.,TRBV5-6,TGTGCCAGCAGTCAACGGGGTCCAGCTAACTATGGCTACACCTTC,CASSQRGPANYGYTF
.,TRBJ1-1,.,TRBV7-2,TGTGCCAGCAGCTTAGCCGGAGACAGATGGGCTGAAGCTTTCTTT,CASSLAGDRWAEAFF
.,TRBJ2-3,.,TRBV11-3,TGTGCCAGCAGCTATCAGGGCTTTGGGGATACGCAGTATTTT,CASSYQGFGDTQYF
TRBD1,TRBJ1-2,.,TRBV6-6,TGTGCCAGCAGAACAGGGGTCTATGGCTACACCTTC,CASRTGVYGYTF
.,TRBJ2-1,.,TRBV6-4,TGTGCCAGCAGTGACTCGATGTGGGACATTAACTACAATGAGCAGTTCTTC,CASSDSMWDINYNEQFF